The rows below give T cell receptor beta chains drawn from one sample of a study of cytotoxic CD8 clonotypes in ibrutinib-treated CLL. Assay: immunoSEQ multiplex PCR; the TCRdb copy retains only in-frame clones and omits some. The sample consists of thousands of clones, approximately 78% of them appearing once. The sequences come from PBMCs, collected before ibrutinib treatment. The receptor source for this set is a human donor with chronic lymphocytic leukemia. The CDR3 runs from the conserved cysteine through the conserved F or W. For some rows the clone size is stated as once, few or many, or as a class when expanded; others skip it.

j_call,clone_size,v_call,cdr3_aa
TRBJ2-5,NA,TRBV4-1,CASSRSSQETQYF
TRBJ2-5,NA,TRBV5-1,CASSPRDSFVETQYF
TRBJ1-5,NA,TRBV27,CASRRKGDQPQHF
TRBJ2-7,NA,TRBV12-5,CASGLVPLMSGQGLYEQYF
TRBJ1-2,NA,TRBV25-1,CASSGGGPRVYGYTF
TRBJ1-5,few,TRBV19,CATARTGAASNQPQHF
TRBJ1-5,NA,TRBV6-1,CASSATGDSNQPQHF
TRBJ2-3,NA,TRBV5-1,CASSLEGASTDTQYF
TRBJ2-2,few,TRBV13,CASSSGTGYTGELFF
TRBJ1-1,NA,TRBV6-5,CASSYLGGWTEAFF
TRBJ2-1,NA,TRBV5-1,CASSLQGALYNEQFF